This TCR beta chain is drawn from a study of PD-1 blockade in classical Hodgkin lymphoma. Study-wide points: Nivolumab initiated under 1 year post-ASCT led to patient exclusion. Patients with a complete response exhibited baseline diversity comparable to newly diagnosed patients. Newly diagnosed patients had baseline TCR diversity that was reportedly lower than that of healthy donors.

The patients all showed relapse after autologous stem cell transplantation, while their brentuximab vedotin exposure varied. When best responses were assessed, they were complete response, partial response or progressive disease. The repertoire was sequenced with immunoSEQ multiplex PCR; TCRdb's copy has only in-frame clones and lacks some. The sample has 120,000 to 150,000 clones, less than 80% seen once. CDR3 length: 13 amino acids. Trimming removed 3 bases at V and 8 bases at J, with 10 bases between. Germline CDR1 reads LNHDA; CDR2 reads SQIVND (reference sequence). As concerns this clone: Its antigen remains unidentified.

This TCR came from a human donor with classical Hodgkin lymphoma. The gene calls are TRBV19 and TRBJ1-4, with D possibly TRBD1 on 6 matching bases. Sequences were derived from peripheral blood mononuclear cells (PBMCs), sampled before the second cycle of nivolumab. The CDR3 coding sequence is TGTGCCAGTAGTATTGGGGGCAGAGAAAAACTGTTTTTT. Protein product: CASSIGGREKLFF.